The TCR beta chain described here comes from a study of T cell repertoires in cytomegalovirus infection. At the level of the study: Carrying CMV and the relevant HLA type showed in public TCR beta signatures.

One entry per CDR3 protein results from TCRdb running MiXCR on the reads. The data contain 150,000 to 200,000 distinct CDR3 sequences, roughly 20% of them singletons. This clonotype was found a few times. The antigen is unknown. The V end was cut by 6 bases, the J end by 4 bases, with 14 bases between. CDR3 length: 14 residues. From germline, CDR1 is MNHEY and CDR2 SMNVEV (reference sequence). Study-level results: Summed frequency of shared TCR beta families picked out CMV carriers who also had the relevant HLA. CMV-specific TCR beta clonotypes restricted by HLA-C dominated the ex vivo response.

V usage is TRBV27 and J usage is TRBJ2-3, with D perhaps given as TRBD1 or TRBD2 (5 bases each). The sequence derives from a human donor in good health (CMV status not recorded). Some clones in this sample may be carry-over from other donors' samples. Sequenced sample: PBMCs. Here the CDR3 reads CASREGSPADTQYF. CDR3 bases: TGTGCCAGCAGAGAGGGGTCTCCCGCAGATACGCAGTATTTT.